Listed here is a single T cell receptor (beta chain). At least ten counts were recorded for this clonotype. The antigen it binds to is not known. Base quality data are lacking; no much larger clone is found one base away. The sample is drawn from a study of T cells in Graves' hyperthyroidism and ophthalmopathy (dated by TCRdb to the late 2010s). Some background on the complete study: Peripheral blood was collected at initial diagnosis, before any treatment. For training and testing, the 110 or so patients in the discovery cohort were randomly divided in a 7:3 ratio. According to the paper, TCR Vbeta CDR3 sequencing was carried out on some 130 peripheral blood samples, which came from more than 40 ophthalmopathy, about 75 hyperthyroidism and roughly 17 progressor patients. Whether ophthalmopathy could be predicted prospectively was tested in an independent validation cohort made up of under 20 hyperthyroidism patients plus 17 patients who later progressed to ophthalmopathy. A discovery cohort of roughly 96 patients, roughly 45 with Graves' ophthalmopathy and under 60 with stable Graves' hyperthyroidism, was used to find distinguishing TCR V-J signatures. In about 6 Graves' hyperthyroidism patients, the study also compared T-cell repertoires from thyroid tissue with T-cell repertoires from blood. Once sampling was done, hyperthyroidism patients were given methimazole at a starting dose of 30 mg daily, whereas ophthalmopathy patients were given high-dose intravenous methylprednisolone.

In the germline V gene, CDR1 corresponds to MDHEN and CDR2 to SYDVKM. Reading from cysteine to phenylalanine, the CDR3 counts 11 amino acids. Left in the record is the CDR3 DNA by itself, 33 bases read in frame from the first base. V is cut by 5 bases and J by 8 bases, and the space between the germline ends is 10 bases. Amplification of TCR beta CDR3 regions was carried out from RNA transcripts. For the first round of RT-PCR on the TCR CDR3, the HTBI primer set was used together with the Qiagen OneStep RT-PCR kit. A second multiplex PCR round built the libraries, followed by size selection and purification. The libraries were sequenced on an Illumina HiSeq2000 using paired-end 100 bp reads. The original methods were these. SOAPnuke was used to process the raw data, removing reads that contained adapters or uncalled bases, had a mean Phred below 15, or lacked an exact match to the constant primer or identifier. High-quality paired reads were merged with COPE v1.2.5, and unique nucleotide sequences were defined as clonotypes. MiTCR v1.1 was used to align clonotypes to the IMGT TRBV, TRBD and TRBJ reference segments. The analysis was restricted to V-J combinations with a frequency above 0.0001, which together covered roughly 99% of the repertoires. A TCS score was defined as the ratio of F50 (clonal expansion) to E x V (chaos), with BLOSUM62-based TCRdist applied between CDR3 peptides within each V-J. Welch's t-statistics and random forest reduced around 520 V-J features to roughly 13, which were used in a naive Bayes classifier (R e1071). The public reads were reprocessed in TCRdb via fastp at Q25 and MiXCR, keeping in-frame beta chains. One record per CDR3 amino acid sequence lists the most common genes and DNA. TCRdb, rather than the study authors, made the V and J calls. Recorded for this sample are around 190,000 distinct CDR3 sequences; around 16% of them occurred a single time. The ten largest clones take up roughly 55% of the sample.

Findings and caveats that apply to the study as a whole: In cross-validation, a model built on a 13 V-J signature told ophthalmopathy apart from stable hyperthyroidism with under 90% sensitivity and around 84% specificity, and in testing the same model reached 80%/75%. Most expanded thyroid clonotypes (frequency above 0.001) were also detected in blood, a finding suggesting that blood repertoires may reflect thyroid immune responses. During validation, the model predicted progression to ophthalmopathy a median of approximately 7 months ahead of onset, with around 70% sensitivity and about 75% specificity. Sample size was not statistically predetermined, and investigators were not blinded to group allocation.

Graves' hyperthyroidism was defined as stable when no progression to ophthalmopathy occurred over 18 months of follow-up. Hyperthyroidism patients were aged 18 to 65 years and newly diagnosed, with disease duration of less than 2 months. Patients with uncontrolled infections, other autoimmune diseases, pregnancy or lactation were excluded. Diagnoses relied on clinical symptoms, serum thyroxine and TRAb, thyroid ultrasound and orbital computed tomography. Ficoll-Paque density gradient centrifugation was used to isolate PBMCs from approximately 10 ml of fresh peripheral blood. Total RNA was extracted using Trizol reagent, and RNA quality was assessed on an Agilent 2100 Bioanalyzer.

This clonotype originated in a woman between 50 and 59 years old with Graves' hyperthyroidism. The chain links TRBV28 with TRBJ2-7; possibly the D gene is TRBD1, per 6 matching bases. Sample: blood. In nucleotides, the sequence is TGTGCCAGCAGTGATGGACAGCAGCAGTACTTC. This codes for CASSDGQQQYF.